This TCR beta chain was retrieved from a study of OX40 agonist ivuxolimab in advanced cancers. Study-level background: Ivuxolimab was an agonistic, fully human IgG2 monoclonal antibody directed against OX40 (CD134), a costimulatory receptor. The point of sequencing TCRbeta in the periphery was to test whether ivuxolimab changed TCR sequence diversity and drove clonal T-cell expansion. Among the approximately 50 dose-escalation patients, 19 had hepatocellular carcinoma, roughly 15 melanoma, 9 renal cell carcinoma and 9 head and neck cancer. Prior anti-PD-1, anti-PD-L1 or anti-CTLA-4 therapy was permitted, and approximately 39% of dose-escalation patients had received checkpoint inhibitors. Partial responses occurred in three dose-escalation patients, of whom one had hepatocellular carcinoma and two had cutaneous melanoma. In the dose-escalation cohort, 65% to 90% of patients were male, and the mean age was around 60 years, with a range of roughly 23 to 85. The monotherapy dose-escalation portion (N of about 49 patients) of the phase I ivuxolimab trial is reported in the paper. Intravenous ivuxolimab was administered to patients every 2 weeks at six dose levels: 0.01, 0.1, 0.3, 1.5, 3 and 10 mg/kg. The research as a whole found: The antigen specificity of the peripheral T cells that underwent clonal expansion was not determined. At doses of 0.1 to 3.0 mg/kg, clonal expansion of both CD4+ and CD8+ T cells in blood was seen between baseline and week 6. Low levels of normalized T-cell clonal expansion were also seen in some nonresponding patients. On average, CD8+ T cells showed more expanded clones than CD4+ T cells after ivuxolimab. In the 0.1-3.0 mg/kg groups, partial responders had among the lowest normalized peripheral clonal expansion, particularly in CD8+ T cells.

Genomic DNA was extracted from sorted cells for sequencing of the TCRbeta CDR3 region. The immunoSEQ Assay was used to sequence the TCRbeta CDR3 regions. In TCRdb, the immuneACCESS table is reduced to in-frame sequences with V and J assigned. These tables do not hold every clone; where another copy was compared, an unresolved V gene accounts for under half, and the others remain unexplained. The sample has 55,000 to 70,000 clones on record, 85% to 90% of them singletons. Together, the top ten hold 1.9% of the sample. Patients with a history of autoimmune disease or receiving systemic immunosuppression were excluded from the trial. Peripheral blood for TCR sequencing was drawn from every dose cohort at baseline, at cycle 4 day 1 and at cycle 7 day 1. The samples were taken from a phase I, first-in-human, multicenter, open-label dose-escalation trial of ivuxolimab. Adults with locally advanced or metastatic head and neck squamous cell, hepatocellular, melanoma or renal cell carcinoma were enrolled in the trial. Before TCR sequencing, CD4+ and CD8+ T cells were separately sorted from peripheral blood.

V lost 5 bases and J lost 4 bases; the stretch between them is 3 bases long. CDR1 and CDR2 (MDHEN, SYDVKM) derive from the germline V gene. The CDR3 covers 11 residues, taking in both the cysteine and the phenylalanine. The DNA shown is the 33-base CDR3, in frame from base 1. Details on this clone: Its antigen is still unknown. No quality values exist for individual bases; no much larger clone is one base distant.

The chain was built from TRBV28 and TRBJ1-5; the D gene cannot be named for sure. The sample here was CD4+ or CD8+ T cells sorted from blood, taken in a trial of the OX40 agonist ivuxolimab. The clonotype originates from an adult with an advanced solid tumor such as melanoma, head and neck, liver or kidney cancer. The nucleotide sequence is TGTGCCAGCAGTGCTAATCAGCCCCAGCATTTT. The translation is CASSANQPQHF.